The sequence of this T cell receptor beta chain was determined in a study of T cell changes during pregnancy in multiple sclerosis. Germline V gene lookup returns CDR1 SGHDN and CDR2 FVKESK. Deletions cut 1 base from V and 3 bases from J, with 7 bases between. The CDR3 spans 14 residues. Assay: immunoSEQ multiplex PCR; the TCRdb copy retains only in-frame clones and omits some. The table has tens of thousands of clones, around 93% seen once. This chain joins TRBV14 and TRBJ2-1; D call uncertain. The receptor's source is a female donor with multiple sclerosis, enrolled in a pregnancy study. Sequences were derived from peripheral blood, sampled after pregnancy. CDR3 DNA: TGTGCCAGCAGCCAAGTTCGGGTCTACAATGAGCAGTTCTTC. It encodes CASSQVRVYNEQFF.